This T cell receptor beta chain was documented in a study of T cell responses to AZD1222 COVID-19 vaccine. About the study: It was second doses at about 4 or about 12 weeks that were pooled.

TCRdb's table, derived via immunoSEQ multiplex PCR, lists solely in-frame clones and lacks some. The data hold 80,000 to 95,000 clones, with around 89% observed a single time. Trimming removed 4 bases from V and 0 bases from J, with 11 bases in between. Germline assignment: CDR1 SGHRS and CDR2 YFSETQ. The CDR3 length is 15 residues. The sequencing used peripheral blood, collected on day 0 of AZD1222 vaccination. The chain recombines TRBV5-1 with TRBJ2-1; a weak D match, TRBD2 (6 bases). The sequence derives from an adult in good health. The CDR3 DNA sequence: TGCGCCAGCAGCACCGGGGGTTCCTCCTACAATGAGCAGTTCTTC. Translated: CASSTGGSSYNEQFF.